Below are 4 T cell receptor beta chains sequenced from a single sample in a study of T cells after yellow fever vaccination. TCRdb called the 5' RACE reads again in MiXCR, with one record for every CDR3 protein. The sample has roughly 32,000 distinct CDR3 sequences, more than 9% seen once. The sequencing used PBMCs, either bulk or a sorted T-cell subset (CD4+, CD8+, memory, or dextramer-sorted; not recorded which), collected around 14 days after the first yellow fever vaccination. These receptor sequences come from a man aged 18 to 30 who received the YFV17D yellow fever vaccine.

This clonotype occurred many times. This sequence joins TRBV12-3 or TRBV12-4 and TRBJ2-7, with D possibly TRBD1 on 6 matching bases. This CDR3 spans 14 amino acids. V was cut by 6 bases and J by 7 bases, with 19 bases left in between. CDR3 residues: CASSRSGQGMEQYF. The CDR3 DNA follows: TGTGCCAGCAGCCGCTCGGGTCAGGGGATGGAGCAGTACTTC.

This clonotype was seen many times. J is TRBJ2-3 and V is TRBV7-9; D remains ambiguous. V was cut by 5 bases and J by 2 bases, with 8 bases left in between. The CDR3 extends over 13 amino acids. CDR1 and CDR2 from the germline V gene are SEHNR and FQNEAQ (reference sequence). The CDR3 loop reads CASSQDPTDTQYF. The CDR3 DNA reads as TGTGCCAGCAGCCAGGACCCCACAGATACGCAGTATTTT. The full variable domain, its missing parts supplied by reference TRBV7-9 and TRBJ2-3, is DTGVSQNPRHKITKRGQNVTFRCDPISEHNRLYWYRQTLGQGPEFLTYFQNEAQLEKSRLLSDRFSAERPKGSFSTLEIQRTEQGDSAMYLCASSQDPTDTQYFGPGTRLTVL.

Points on this clonotype: A read error may be the cause here, since a much bigger clone is one base away. V is TRBV11-2 and J is TRBJ2-5; D perhaps matches TRBD2 (7 bases). The V end lost 3 bases, the J end lost 5 bases, and 16 bases lay between the germline ends. The germline CDR1 and CDR2 sequences are SGHAT and FQNNGV. There are 15 residues in the CDR3. CDR3: CASSFHLGGHETQYF. In DNA form, the CDR3 reads TGTGCCAGCAGCTTCCACCTGGGGGGGCATGAGACCCAGTACTTC. The variable domain in full, with the rest retrieved from reference TRBV11-2 and TRBJ2-5, is EAGVAQSPRYKIIEKRQSVAFWCNPISGHATLYWYQQILGQGPKLLIQFQNNGVVDDSQLPKDRFSAERLKGVDSTLKIQPAKLEDSAVYLCASSFHLGGHETQYFGPGTRLLVL.

Regarding this clonotype: This may come from a read error, since a much larger clone is one base off. The V and J genes are TRBV29-1 and TRBJ2-1; 9 nucleotides match TRBD2. CDR1 is SQVTM, CDR2 ANQGSEA, per germline. Unmatched junction bases numbered 8, after V lost 8 bases and J lost 0 bases. This CDR3 has 15 residues. The CDR3 sequence: CSMGRGGSSYNEQFF. The CDR3 bases are TGCAGCATGGGGCGGGGGGGAAGCTCCTACAATGAGCAGTTCTTC.